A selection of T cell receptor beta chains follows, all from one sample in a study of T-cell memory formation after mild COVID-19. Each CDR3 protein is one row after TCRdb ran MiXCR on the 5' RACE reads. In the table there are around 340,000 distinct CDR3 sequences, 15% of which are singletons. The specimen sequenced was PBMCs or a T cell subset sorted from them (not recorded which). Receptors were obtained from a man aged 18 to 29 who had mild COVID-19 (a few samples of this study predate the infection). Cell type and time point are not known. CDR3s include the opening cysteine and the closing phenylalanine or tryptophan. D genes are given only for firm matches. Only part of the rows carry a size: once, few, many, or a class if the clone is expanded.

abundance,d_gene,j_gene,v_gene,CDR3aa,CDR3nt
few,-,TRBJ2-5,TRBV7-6,CASSLEFGTGETQYF,TGTGCCAGCAGCTTAGAGTTCGGAACCGGGGAGACCCAGTACTTC
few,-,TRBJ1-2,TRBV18,CASSPQTATNYGYTF,TGTGCCAGCTCACCACAGACCGCCACTAACTATGGCTACACCTTC
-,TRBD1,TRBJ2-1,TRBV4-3,CASSQGTGEPYNEQFF,TGCGCCAGCAGCCAAGGGACAGGGGAACCGTACAATGAGCAGTTCTTC
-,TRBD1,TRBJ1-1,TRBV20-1,CSASTGGSTAFF,TGCAGTGCTAGTACAGGGGGTAGCACAGCTTTCTTT
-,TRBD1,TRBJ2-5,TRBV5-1,CASSAVGDDRDQETQYF,TGCGCCAGCAGCGCTGTCGGTGATGACAGGGACCAAGAGACCCAGTACTTC
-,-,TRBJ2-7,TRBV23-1,CASSQSDEQYF,TGCGCCAGCAGCCAGTCGGACGAGCAGTACTTC
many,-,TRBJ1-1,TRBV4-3,CASSQEVFSSAGRAPEAFF,TGCGCCAGCAGCCAAGAAGTTTTTTCTAGTGCAGGGCGGGCGCCTGAAGCTTTCTTT
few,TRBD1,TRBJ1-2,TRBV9,CASSAGTGEYGYTF,TGTGCCAGCAGCGCCGGGACAGGGGAATATGGCTACACCTTC
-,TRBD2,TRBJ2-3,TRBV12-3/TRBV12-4,CASRLAGMRDTQYF,TGTGCCAGCAGGTTAGCGGGGATGAGAGATACGCAGTATTTT
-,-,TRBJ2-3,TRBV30,CAWSMQRGYTQYF,TGTGCCTGGAGTATGCAGCGAGGTTATACGCAGTATTTT
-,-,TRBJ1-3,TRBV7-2,CASSLDYRNTISGNTIYF,TGTGCCAGCAGCTTAGATTATAGGAACACAATCTCTGGAAACACCATATATTTT
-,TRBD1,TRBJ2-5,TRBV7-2,CASSRTGGPETQYF,TGTGCCAGCAGCCGAACAGGGGGACCGGAGACCCAGTACTTC
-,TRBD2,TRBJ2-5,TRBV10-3,CDISGGGEETQYF,TGTGACATCAGTGGCGGGGGGGAAGAGACCCAGTACTTC
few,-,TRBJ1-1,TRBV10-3,CAISESTVQAFF,TGTGCCATCAGTGAGTCGACAGTCCAAGCTTTCTTT
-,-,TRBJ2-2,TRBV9,CASSVNSGLNTGELFF,TGTGCCAGCAGCGTAAATTCGGGTCTGAACACCGGGGAGCTGTTTTTT
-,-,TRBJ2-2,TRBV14,CASSREGIGELFF,TGTGCCAGCAGCCGCGAGGGGATCGGGGAGCTGTTTTTT
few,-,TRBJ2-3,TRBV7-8,CASSLAQVPDTQYF,TGTGCCAGCAGCTTAGCGCAAGTCCCTGATACGCAGTATTTT
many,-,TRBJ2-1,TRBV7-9,CASSPGGGSGSYNEQFF,TGTGCCAGCAGCCCAGGGGGGGGTAGCGGATCCTACAATGAGCAGTTCTTC
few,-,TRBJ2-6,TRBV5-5,CASSLDSGRAGANVLTF,TGTGCCAGCAGCTTGGATTCCGGGCGTGCTGGGGCCAACGTCCTGACTTTC
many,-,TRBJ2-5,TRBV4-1,CASSALGLRGRGRETQYF,TGCGCCAGCAGCGCATTAGGACTAAGGGGCAGGGGACGAGAGACCCAGTACTTC
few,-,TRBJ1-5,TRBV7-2,CASSFAGGFNQPQHF,TGTGCCAGCAGCTTCGCGGGGGGCTTTAATCAGCCCCAGCATTTT
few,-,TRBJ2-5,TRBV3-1,CASSRTVKKETQYF,TGTGCCAGCAGCCGGACAGTTAAAAAAGAGACCCAGTACTTC
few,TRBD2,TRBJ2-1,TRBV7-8,CASSLARSSGGVNEQFF,TGTGCCAGCAGCTTAGCGCGTTCTAGCGGGGGGGTGAATGAGCAGTTCTTC
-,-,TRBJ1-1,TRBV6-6,CASRDNVGLNTEAFF,TGTGCCAGCAGGGATAACGTAGGACTGAACACTGAAGCTTTCTTT
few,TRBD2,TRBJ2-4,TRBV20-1,CSAGTSGGFEDIQYF,TGCAGTGCTGGTACTAGCGGGGGGTTTGAGGACATTCAGTACTTC
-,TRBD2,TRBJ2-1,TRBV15,CATSIRRGGYNEQFF,TGTGCCACCAGTATCCGGCGGGGGGGTTACAATGAGCAGTTCTTC
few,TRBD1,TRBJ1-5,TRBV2,CASSGDRGGQPQHF,TGTGCCAGCAGTGGGGACAGGGGAGGCCAGCCCCAGCATTTT
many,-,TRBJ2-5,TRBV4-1,CASSGDGFSAPETQYF,TGCGCCAGCAGTGGAGACGGGTTCTCTGCGCCCGAGACCCAGTACTTC
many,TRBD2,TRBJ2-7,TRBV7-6,CASSAPGGAYAAEQYF,TGTGCCAGCAGCGCTCCCGGGGGGGCGTATGCGGCCGAGCAGTACTTC
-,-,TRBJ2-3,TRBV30,CAWSPGDTQYF,TGTGCCTGGAGTCCCGGCGATACGCAGTATTTT
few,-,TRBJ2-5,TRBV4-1,CASSPTRVGGAEETQYF,TGCGCCAGCAGCCCCACCCGGGTTGGTGGTGCGGAAGAGACCCAGTACTTC
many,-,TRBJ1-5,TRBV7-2,CASSRDAGQPQHF,TGTGCCAGCAGCAGGGACGCGGGACAGCCCCAGCATTTT
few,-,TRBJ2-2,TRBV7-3,CASSLPHGSNTGELFF,TGTGCCAGCAGCCTACCCCACGGGTCGAACACCGGGGAGCTGTTTTTT
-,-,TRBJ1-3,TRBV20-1,CGKPGLSGNTIYF,TGCGGAAAACCAGGGCTCTCTGGAAACACCATATATTTT
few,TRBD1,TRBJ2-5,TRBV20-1,CSAGTGLYRGETQYF,TGCAGTGCAGGGACAGGGTTGTACCGCGGAGAGACCCAGTACTTC
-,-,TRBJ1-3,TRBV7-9,CASKGGTGNTIYF,TGTGCCAGCAAGGGAGGGACTGGAAACACCATATATTTT
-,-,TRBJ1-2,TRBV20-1,CSAGAPGTYGYTF,TGCAGTGCTGGGGCCCCGGGGACCTATGGCTACACCTTC
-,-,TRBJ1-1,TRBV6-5,CASSYSVQGKGGEAFF,TGTGCCAGCAGTTACTCGGTGCAGGGGAAGGGTGGTGAAGCTTTCTTT
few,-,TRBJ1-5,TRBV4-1,CASSQEPGDFNQPQHF,TGCGCCAGCAGCCAAGAGCCAGGGGACTTCAATCAGCCCCAGCATTTT
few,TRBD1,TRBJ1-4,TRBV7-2,CASSAGGHNEKLFF,TGTGCCAGCAGCGCAGGGGGCCATAATGAAAAACTGTTTTTT
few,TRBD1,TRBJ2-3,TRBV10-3,CAISIDRGTDTQYF,TGTGCCATCAGTATAGACAGGGGCACAGATACGCAGTATTTT
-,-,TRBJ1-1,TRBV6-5,CASRYSGTVMNTEAFF,TGTGCCAGCCGATACTCCGGGACTGTGATGAACACTGAAGCTTTCTTT
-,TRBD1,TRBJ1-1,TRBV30,CAWSDRDREAPEAFF,TGTGCCTGGAGTGACCGGGACAGGGAGGCGCCTGAAGCTTTCTTT
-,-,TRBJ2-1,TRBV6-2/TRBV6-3,CASSPRRGQTYNEQFF,TGTGCCAGCAGCCCACGCCGGGGGCAGACCTACAATGAGCAGTTCTTC
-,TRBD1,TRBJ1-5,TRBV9,CASSGGQGGDQPQHF,TGTGCCAGCAGCGGCGGACAGGGCGGGGATCAGCCCCAGCATTTT
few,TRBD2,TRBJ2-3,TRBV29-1,CSVEVSGGATDTQYF,TGCAGCGTTGAGGTTAGCGGGGGTGCCACAGATACGCAGTATTTT
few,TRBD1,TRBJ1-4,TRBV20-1,CSATGTGMVELFF,TGCAGTGCTACCGGGACAGGGATGGTAGAACTGTTTTTT
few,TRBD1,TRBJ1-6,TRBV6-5,CASSYTGEDSPLHF,TGTGCCAGCAGTTACACAGGGGAGGACTCACCCCTCCACTTT
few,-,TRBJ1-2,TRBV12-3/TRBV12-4,CASSLHGEGYTF,TGTGCCAGCAGTTTACACGGAGAGGGCTACACCTTC
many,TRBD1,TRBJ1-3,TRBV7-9,CASSFTGAGNTIYF,TGTGCCAGCAGCTTTACAGGGGCTGGAAACACCATATATTTT
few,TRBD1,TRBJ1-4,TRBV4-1,CASSQERQGELFF,TGCGCCAGCAGCCAAGAACGACAGGGGGAGTTGTTTTTT
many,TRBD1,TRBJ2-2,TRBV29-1,CSVGQGANTGELFF,TGCAGCGTTGGCCAGGGGGCGAACACCGGGGAGCTGTTTTTT
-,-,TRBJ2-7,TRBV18,CASSQESYEQYF,TGTGCCAGCTCTCAAGAATCCTACGAGCAGTACTTC